These 19 T cell receptor beta chains share one sample of origin, sequenced in a study of early T cells in non-severe SARS-CoV-2 infection (dated by TCRdb to the early 2020s). Library preparation was by 5' RACE. The data were produced on a NextSeq 500. The public sequencing data were trimmed at Q25 with fastp and processed into clonotypes with MiXCR by TCRdb, which kept only in-frame beta chains. Each record represents a unique CDR3 protein, reported with the most common genes and DNA among its rows. For this sample there are roughly 28,000 distinct CDR3 sequences; 5.4% appear just once. 0.92% of the sample comes from the top ten. Sequenced: whole blood. The receptors come from an adult who was a healthcare worker with PCR-confirmed SARS-CoV-2 infection or an uninfected control (not recorded which).

Many counts were recorded for this clonotype. The chain recombines TRBV20-1 with TRBJ2-5; possible D gene TRBD2, 5 bases. The V and J ends lost 0 bases and 1 base respectively, with 9 bases between them. This CDR3 has 14 residues. Germline-derived CDR1 and CDR2 are DFQATT and SNEGSKA (reference sequence). The CDR3 region is CSARDRAVQETQYF. CDR3 nucleotides: TGCAGTGCTAGAGATCGAGCGGTCCAAGAGACCCAGTACTTC.

This clonotype came up once. This chain uses TRBV6-6 with TRBJ1-4; TRBD1 is a possible D gene (5 bases). Germline V CDR1 and CDR2: MNHNY, SVGAGI (reference sequence). V dropped 2 bases and J dropped 4 bases, with 8 bases sitting between them. The CDR3 has 14 amino acids. DNA of the CDR3: TGTGCCAGCAGTTACGGGGGAATTAATGAAAAACTGTTTTTT. Protein: CASSYGGINEKLFF.

This rearrangement joins TRBV6-6 to TRBJ2-1; TRBD2 agrees at 10 bases. J was trimmed by 2 bases and V by 4 bases; bases with no gene match: 14. The V gene's germline CDR1 is MNHNY and CDR2 SVGAGI (reference sequence). The CDR3 sequence is 19 residues long. CDR3 sequence: CASSSVLAGDSTTYNEQFF. The CDR3 DNA reads as TGTGCCAGCAGTTCCGTGCTAGCGGGGGACTCTACAACCTACAATGAGCAGTTCTTC.

The table lists this clonotype with many counts. The J gene is TRBJ1-6, the V gene TRBV7-2; a possible D gene is TRBD1 (5 bases). Germline CDR1 and CDR2: SGHTA and FQGNSA. This CDR3 is 16 amino acids long. V was clipped by 5 bases and J by 3 bases, with 14 bases between them. The CDR3 nucleotides read TGTGCCAGCAGCCAGACGCAGGGCTTCTATAATTCACCCCTCCACTTT. It translates to CASSQTQGFYNSPLHF.

This clonotype was recorded many times. The chain uses TRBV2 and TRBJ2-5; D could derive from TRBD1 or TRBD2 (6 bases each). Germline-derived CDR1 and CDR2 are SNHLY and FYNNEI. This CDR3 comprises 15 residues. V lost 4 bases, J lost 4 bases, and 16 bases lay in between. The CDR3 spells CASSGLPQGGETQYF. CDR3 coding DNA: TGTGCCAGCAGTGGTCTGCCACAGGGAGGAGAGACCCAGTACTTC. Full variable domain (outside the CDR3, taken from reference TRBV2 and TRBJ2-5): EPEVTQTPSHQVTQMGQEVILRCVPISNHLYFYWYRQILGQKVEFLVSFYNNEISEKSEIFDDQFSVERPDGSNFTLKIRSTKLEDSAMYFCASSGLPQGGETQYFGPGTRLLVL.

Many counts were recorded for this clonotype. This chain joins TRBV12-3 or TRBV12-4 and TRBJ2-1; a possible D gene is TRBD1 (6 bases). The CDR3 is 14 residues long. V dropped 2 bases and J dropped 9 bases, with 14 bases sitting between them. The CDR3 region has the DNA TGTGCCAGCAGTTTATTCGTACAGGGAAGTGAGCAGTTCTTC. This codes for CASSLFVQGSEQFF.

This clonotype was recorded many times. The chain employs TRBV19 and TRBJ2-4, with TRBD2 matching 8 bases. CDR1 and CDR2 from the germline V gene are LNHDA and SQIVND (reference sequence). V shed 7 bases and J 10 bases; nucleotides not matched to a gene: 12. The CDR3 runs 14 residues. CDR3 DNA sequence: TGTGCCAGTATCTCCGGGGGGGCTTTCGGTATTCAGTACTTC. Protein: CASISGGAFGIQYF.

This clonotype was recorded at least ten times. V gene TRBV11-2 combines with J gene TRBJ2-2; TRBD2 aligns across 10 bases. The CDR3 spans 16 residues. The V gene's germline CDR1 is SGHAT and CDR2 FQNNGV. With 3 bases clipped from V and 5 bases from J, the junction kept 6 bases outside the gene matches. CDR3 in DNA: TGTGCCAGCAGCTTCATCCTAGCGGGGGTAACCGGGGAGCTGTTTTTT. Amino acid sequence: CASSFILAGVTGELFF.

This clonotype came up many times. The chain couples TRBV27 to TRBJ2-5; D perhaps matches TRBD1 (5 bases). CDR1 MNHEY and CDR2 SMNVEV come from the germline V gene (reference sequence). Trimming took 6 bases from V and 9 from J, leaving 23 bases between them. The CDR3 extends over 15 amino acids. DNA of the CDR3: TGTGCCAGCAGCCCAACCCGACAGCCTGAAGGGTCCCAGTACTTC. Its protein product is CASSPTRQPEGSQYF.

Ten or more counts support this clonotype. The chain recombines TRBV11-2 with TRBJ2-1; D may match TRBD1 or TRBD2 (7 bases each). V lost 11 bases to trimming and J lost 9 bases, with 14 bases between them. The length of the CDR3 is 11 residues. Germline lookup yields CDR1 SGHAT and CDR2 FQNNGV. In DNA, the CDR3 is TGTGCCCAGGGGGGGAGGAGTGAGCAGTTCTTC. Its translation is CAQGGRSEQFF.

At least ten counts were recorded for this clonotype. The CDR3, as DNA: TGTGCCAGCAGCTCACAAGGGACTAGGTCCTACAATGAGCAGTTCTTC. The encoded protein is CASSSQGTRSYNEQFF. The genes are TRBV9 and TRBJ2-1; the match to TRBD2 covers 8 bases. V trimming: 4 bases; J trimming: 1 base; junction bases outside the gene matches: 7. CDR1 SGDLS and CDR2 YYNGEE come from the germline V gene. There are 16 residues in the CDR3.

This clonotype has ten or more counts. The chain links TRBV29-1 to TRBJ1-2, with unresolved D. The CDR3 has 13 amino acids. Germline V gene sequence: CDR1 SQVTM, CDR2 ANQGSEA. Trimming took off 3 bases at V and 13 bases at J, with 21 bases between the two ends. CDR3 DNA sequence: TGCAGCGTTGAGTCCGGCAGCTCTGCTATTTCCACCTTC. It specifies CSVESGSSAISTF.

The table lists this clonotype with a few counts. V gene TRBV11-2 combines with J gene TRBJ1-1; D remains ambiguous. The CDR3 has 14 amino acids. Germline values: CDR1 SGHAT, CDR2 FQNNGV. The ends were cut back, 1 base at V and 0 bases at J, with 6 bases in the middle. The CDR3, as DNA: TGTGCCAGCAGCTTAGGAGACATGAACACTGAAGCTTTCTTT. Protein: CASSLGDMNTEAFF.

This clonotype counts as medium-sized. The chain recombines TRBV27 with TRBJ2-7, with D uncertain. The CDR3 is 14 residues long. With 6 bases removed from V and 2 bases from J, the gap between germline ends came to 14 bases. The germline CDR1 and CDR2 sequences are MNHEY and SMNVEV (reference sequence). CDR3 amino acids: CASSPQLGPYEQYF. As DNA, the CDR3 is TGTGCCAGCAGCCCCCAGTTAGGCCCCTACGAGCAGTACTTC.

This clonotype was recorded many times. The chain uses TRBV7-9 and TRBJ2-3; 9 nucleotides agree with TRBD2. Germline V gene sequence: CDR1 SEHNR, CDR2 FQNEAQ (reference sequence). V dropped 5 bases and J dropped 5; count of bases not matched to a gene: 8. The CDR3 consists of 15 residues. The CDR3 reads CASSTWTSERDTQYF. The DNA for the CDR3 is TGTGCCAGCAGCACCTGGACTAGCGAGCGAGATACGCAGTATTTT.

In this sample, this clonotype turned up many times. CDR3 region: CASREGQGINEQFF. CDR3 DNA: TGTGCCAGCAGGGAGGGACAGGGTATCAATGAGCAGTTCTTC. This chain links TRBV27 with TRBJ2-1; 9 nucleotides align to TRBD1. This CDR3 contains 14 residues. Germline assignment: CDR1 MNHEY and CDR2 SMNVEV (reference sequence). Trimming at V came to 6 bases and at J to 6 bases, leaving 6 bases not matched to a gene.

The sample holds many counts of this clonotype. This chain connects TRBV7-8 to TRBJ1-6; 10 nucleotides line up with TRBD1. The J segment lost 7 bases and the V segment lost 5 bases, leaving 11 bases of the junction unmatched. Germline CDR1 reads SGHVS; CDR2 reads FQNEAQ. The CDR3 covers 17 residues. CDR3 in DNA: TGTGCCAGCAGCCCCGATCTCCGGGACAGGGGAAATTCACCCCTCCACTTT. This sequence encodes CASSPDLRDRGNSPLHF. The whole variable domain, filled in from reference TRBV7-8 and TRBJ1-6, reads GAGVSQSPRYKVAKRGQDVALRCDPISGHVSLFWYQQALGQGPEFLTYFQNEAQLDKSGLPSDRFFAERPEGSVSTLKIQRTQQEDSAVYLCASSPDLRDRGNSPLHFGNGTRLTVT.

This clonotype was seen many times. The chain couples TRBV2 to TRBJ2-7; possibly TRBD1 or TRBD2 for D (5 bases each). The CDR3 contains 12 residues. Germline CDR1 is SNHLY and CDR2 is FYNNEI. Trimming took 6 bases from V and 7 from J, leaving 13 bases between them. As DNA, the CDR3 is TGTGCCAGCAGACAAGGGGCGGGTGAGCAGTACTTC. Its translation: CASRQGAGEQYF.

This clonotype was recorded at least ten times. The chain recombines TRBV29-1 with TRBJ2-2; 8 positions agree with TRBD1. Germline CDR1 SQVTM, CDR2 ANQGSEA. The CDR3 contains 17 residues. Trimming removed 0 bases from V and 6 bases from J; junction bases left unmatched: 12. The DNA of the CDR3 is TGCAGCGTTGAAGATTACGCGCAGGGGGCACAATCCGGGGAGCTGTTTTTT. Translated: CSVEDYAQGAQSGELFF.